Below, 13 T cell receptor beta chains from the same sample are listed, as sequenced in a study of cytomegalovirus exposure and HLA in healthy donors. Method: immunoSEQ multiplex PCR; TCRdb's copy keeps in-frame clones and lacks some. The sample contains about 260,000 clones, 90% of which appear only once. The sample was PBMCs. These TCRs come from a woman in her twenties or thirties in good health and CMV-seronegative.

This chain uses TRBV28 with TRBJ2-7; 9 bases agree with TRBD2. The CDR3 sequence is 15 residues long. V shed 2 bases, J shed 3 bases, and the junction held 5 bases outside the gene matches. Germline CDR1 MDHEN, CDR2 SYDVKM. CDR3 nucleotide sequence: TGTGCCAGCAGTTTAGTGTTAGCGGGAGTCTACGAGCAGTACTTC. Residues: CASSLVLAGVYEQYF.

V gene TRBV28 combines with J gene TRBJ2-7; TRBD1 might be the D (6 bases). Trimming pared 7 bases from V and 5 bases from J, leaving 15 bases between. Germline CDR1 MDHEN, CDR2 SYDVKM. The CDR3 is made up of 13 amino acids. This CDR3 reads CASTVQGVDEQYF. The DNA of the CDR3 is TGTGCCAGCACCGTACAGGGAGTCGACGAGCAGTACTTC.

In this sample, this clone turned up once. The chain employs TRBV4-3 and TRBJ2-1; 11 bases map to TRBD2. CDR1 and CDR2 from the germline V gene are LGHNA and YSLEER. Trimming removed 0 bases from V and 4 bases from J; junction bases left unmatched: 8. The CDR3 is 18 residues long. Here the CDR3 reads CASSQELLAGGEYNEQFF. CDR3 sequence (DNA): TGCGCCAGCAGCCAAGAGCTTCTAGCGGGGGGAGAATACAATGAGCAGTTCTTC.

This sequence joins TRBV19 and TRBJ2-2; 9 nucleotides align to TRBD2. The CDR3 has 15 amino acids. Germline CDR1 reads LNHDA; CDR2 reads SQIVND (reference sequence). V was clipped by 5 bases and J by 4 bases; unmatched bases: 5. The CDR3 DNA is TGTGCCAGTAGTTCGACTAGCGGTTTCACCGGGGAGCTGTTTTTT. Translation: CASSSTSGFTGELFF.

The V gene is TRBV6-1, the J gene TRBJ2-3; D gene ambiguous. From germline, CDR1 is MNHNS and CDR2 SASEGT. This CDR3 has 14 residues. V was cut by 0 bases and J by 6 bases, with 10 bases left in between. The CDR3 reads CASSEAPWADTQYF. The CDR3 DNA follows: TGTGCCAGCAGTGAAGCGCCTTGGGCGGATACGCAGTATTTT.

The CDR3 sequence: CASSKPGGTVLPYEQYF. The CDR3 DNA reads as TGTGCCAGCAGCAAACCTGGTGGGACAGTACTCCCCTACGAGCAGTACTTC. The V gene is TRBV11-3, the J gene TRBJ2-7, with 7 bases identical to TRBD1. This CDR3 is built from 17 residues. The J segment lost 2 bases and the V segment lost 5 bases, leaving 15 bases of the junction unmatched. Germline V gene sequence: CDR1 SGHNT, CDR2 YENEEA.

The rearrangement uses TRBV25-1 and TRBJ2-2, with D unclear. Germline V gene sequence: CDR1 MGHDK, CDR2 SYGVNS. The CDR3 totals 13 residues. Trimming removed 8 bases at V and 6 bases at J, with 13 bases between. For the CDR3, the DNA is TGTGCCAGCGGGCGAGTAGGTTCCGGGGAGCTGTTTTTT. It encodes CASGRVGSGELFF.

This chain connects TRBV5-1 to TRBJ2-1; 9 bases line up with TRBD2. V trimming: 0 bases; J trimming: 8 bases; junction bases outside the gene matches: 6. CDR1 and CDR2 from the germline V gene are SGHRS and YFSETQ. The CDR3 extends over 15 amino acids. CDR3 nucleotides: TGCGCCAGCAGCTTGGTGGCGGGAGGGGTTGATGAGCAGTTCTTC. Translating gives CASSLVAGGVDEQFF.

This chain connects TRBV10-2 to TRBJ2-1; tentatively, D is TRBD2 (6 bases). This CDR3 contains 13 residues. Germline-derived CDR1 and CDR2 are WSHSY and SAAADI. The V and J ends lost 6 bases and 0 bases respectively, with 6 bases between them. DNA of the CDR3: TGCGCCAGCAGCGGGAGCTCCTACAATGAGCAGTTCTTC. Encoded protein: CASSGSSYNEQFF.

This clone was seen only once. The chain links TRBV9 to TRBJ2-1, with 11 bases aligning to TRBD2. The junction had 9 bases not matched to a gene; V was cut back by 2 bases and J by 8 bases. Per the germline V gene, CDR1 is SGDLS and CDR2 is YYNGEE. CDR3 length: 16 residues. The CDR3 is CASSVPPSGRIHEQFF. CDR3 nucleotides: TGTGCCAGCAGCGTTCCCCCTAGCGGGAGGATCCATGAGCAGTTCTTC.

The chain carries TRBV27 and TRBJ2-3; D is possibly TRBD1 (6 bases). Trimming removed 5 bases at V and 2 bases at J, with 14 bases between. The CDR3 sequence is 15 residues long. CDR1 and CDR2 (germline): MNHEY, SMNVEV (reference sequence). The DNA for the CDR3 is TGTGCCAGCAGTCAAACCGGGACACCCACAGATACGCAGTATTTT. Translating gives CASSQTGTPTDTQYF.

The chain links TRBV30 to TRBJ1-2; no firm D call. CDR3 length: 12 residues. V was shortened by 1 base and J by 4 bases, with 7 bases between the two germline ends. The germline CDR1 and CDR2 sequences are GTSNPN and SVGIG (reference sequence). The chain's CDR3 is CAWSEGSYGYTF. DNA for the CDR3: TGTGCCTGGAGTGAAGGTTCCTATGGCTACACCTTC.

This clone is a singleton in its sample. The chain employs TRBV28 and TRBJ2-2; D remains ambiguous. V lost 3 bases to trimming and J lost 2 bases, with 10 bases between them. The CDR3 is 15 amino acids. Germline CDR1 MDHEN, CDR2 SYDVKM. The CDR3 here is CASSFAGSNTGELFF. The CDR3 DNA follows: TGTGCCAGCAGTTTCGCAGGATCCAACACCGGGGAGCTGTTTTTT.